This TCR beta chain was profiled in a study of identical twins. TCRdb re-derived calls from the 5' RACE reads in MiXCR, one entry per CDR3 protein. Among about 100,000 distinct CDR3 sequences listed, less than 6.5% were seen once. General observations from the study: Twin pairs' shared out-of-frame alpha sequences were enriched in low generation probability. In beta out-of-frame sequences, the excess sharing between twins was weaker. For monozygotic twins, models underestimated out-of-frame TCR alpha sharing.

V lost 7 bases and J lost 5; bases outside the gene matches: 7. The CDR3 length is 14 residues. On this clonotype: Its specificity is not known.

Source material: memory T cells sorted from blood. The chain joins TRBV12-3 or TRBV12-4 to TRBJ2-5, with TRBD2 matching 10 bases. The sequence was obtained from a woman between 45 and 60 years old in good health. The CDR3 DNA reads as TGTGCCAGCAAGCTAGCGGGAGTTGTGGAGACCCAGTACTTC. This codes for CASKLAGVVETQYF.